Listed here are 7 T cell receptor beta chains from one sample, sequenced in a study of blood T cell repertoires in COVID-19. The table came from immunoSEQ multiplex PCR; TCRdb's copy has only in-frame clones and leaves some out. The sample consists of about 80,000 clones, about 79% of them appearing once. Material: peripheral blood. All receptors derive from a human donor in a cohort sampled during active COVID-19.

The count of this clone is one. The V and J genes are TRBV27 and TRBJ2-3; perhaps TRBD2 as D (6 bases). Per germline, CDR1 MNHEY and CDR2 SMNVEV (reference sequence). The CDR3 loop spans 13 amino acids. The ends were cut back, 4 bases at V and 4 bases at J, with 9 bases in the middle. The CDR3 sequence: CASSYTSPDTQYF. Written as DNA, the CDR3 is TGTGCCAGCAGTTATACTAGCCCAGATACGCAGTATTTT.

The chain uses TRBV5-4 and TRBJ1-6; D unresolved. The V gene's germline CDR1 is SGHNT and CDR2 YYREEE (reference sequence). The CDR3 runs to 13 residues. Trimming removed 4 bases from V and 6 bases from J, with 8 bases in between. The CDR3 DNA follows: TGTGCCAGCAGCCCGTTTCCTAATTCACCCCTCCACTTT. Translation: CASSPFPNSPLHF. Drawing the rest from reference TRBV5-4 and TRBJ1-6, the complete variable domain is ETGVTQSPTHLIKTRGQQVTLRCSSQSGHNTVSWYQQALGQGPQFIFQYYREEENGRGNFPPRFSGLQFPNYSSELNVNALELDDSALYLCASSPFPNSPLHFGNGTRLTVT.

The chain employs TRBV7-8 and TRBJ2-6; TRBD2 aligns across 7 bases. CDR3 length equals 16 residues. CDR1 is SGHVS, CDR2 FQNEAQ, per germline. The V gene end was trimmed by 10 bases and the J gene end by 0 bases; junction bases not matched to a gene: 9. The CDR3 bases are TGTGCCAACCAAGCGGGACCGAACTCTGGGGCCAACGTCCTGACTTTC. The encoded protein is CANQAGPNSGANVLTF. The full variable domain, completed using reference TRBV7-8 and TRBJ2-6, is GAGVSQSPRYKVAKRGQDVALRCDPISGHVSLFWYQQALGQGPEFLTYFQNEAQLDKSGLPSDRFFAERPEGSVSTLKIQRTQQEDSAVYLCANQAGPNSGANVLTFGAGSRLTVL.

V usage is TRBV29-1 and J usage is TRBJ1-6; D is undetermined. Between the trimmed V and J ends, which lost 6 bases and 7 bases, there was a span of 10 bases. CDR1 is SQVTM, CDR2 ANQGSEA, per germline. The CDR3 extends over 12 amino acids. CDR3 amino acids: CSVTGRNSPLHF. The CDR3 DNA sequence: TGCAGCGTCACGGGTCGAAATTCACCCCTCCACTTT. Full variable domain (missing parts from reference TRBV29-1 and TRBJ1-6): SAVISQKPSRDICQRGTSLTIQCQVDSQVTMMFWYRQQPGQSLTLIATANQGSEATYESGFVIDKFPISRPNLTFSTLTVSNMSPEDSSIYLCSVTGRNSPLHFGNGTRLTVT.

In DNA form, the CDR3 reads TGTGCCAGCAGCTTACGTGATTTTACATACAATGAGCAGTTCTTC. This encodes CASSLRDFTYNEQFF. V usage is TRBV11-2 and J usage is TRBJ2-1, with D uncertain. The CDR3 extends over 15 amino acids. V lost 2 bases and J lost 4, with 12 bases in between. From germline, CDR1 is SGHAT and CDR2 FQNNGV.

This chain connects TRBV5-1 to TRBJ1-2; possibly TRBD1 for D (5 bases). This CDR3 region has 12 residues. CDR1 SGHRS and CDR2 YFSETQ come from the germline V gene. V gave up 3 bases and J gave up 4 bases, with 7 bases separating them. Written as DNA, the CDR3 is TGCGCCAGCAGCTCAGACAGCTATGGCTACACCTTC. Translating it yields CASSSDSYGYTF.

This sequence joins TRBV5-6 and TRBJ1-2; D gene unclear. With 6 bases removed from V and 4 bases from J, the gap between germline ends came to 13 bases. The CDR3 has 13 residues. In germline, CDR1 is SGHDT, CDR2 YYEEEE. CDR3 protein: CASIASISYGYTF. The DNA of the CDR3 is TGTGCCAGCATCGCGAGCATCTCCTATGGCTACACCTTC.